A selection of T cell receptor beta chains follows, all from one sample in a study of cytomegalovirus exposure and HLA in healthy donors. Clones were read by immunoSEQ multiplex PCR, and TCRdb kept only the in-frame ones, dropping some. The data show about 150,000 clones, less than 80% seen once. Material: PBMCs. The receptors were sampled from a female donor in good health and CMV-seropositive. The CDR3 runs from the conserved cysteine through the conserved F or W. The D gene is left open where the match is weak. The size field is filled for only some rows; it gives once, few, many or a size class.

j_gene,v_gene,abundance,d_gene,CDR3nt,CDR3aa
TRBJ2-3,TRBV11-1,few,TRBD2,TGTGCCAGCAGCCGCCGGGACTATTGGAATACGCAGTATTTT,CASSRRDYWNTQYF
TRBJ2-7,TRBV28,once,-,TGTGCCAGCAGTTTATATGCAGACGAGCAGTACTTC,CASSLYADEQYF
TRBJ2-7,TRBV5-1,-,TRBD1,TGCGCCAGCAGCATAAAAACCGGGACAGATACCTACGAGCAGTACTTC,CASSIKTGTDTYEQYF
TRBJ2-1,TRBV9,-,TRBD1,TGTGCCAGCAGCGTATATACAGGGGGCATCGACAATGAGCAGTTCTTC,CASSVYTGGIDNEQFF
TRBJ1-5,TRBV27,-,TRBD1,TGTGCCAGCAGCCCTCAGGGACAGACGGATCAGCCCCAGCATTTT,CASSPQGQTDQPQHF
TRBJ2-7,TRBV6-5,-,TRBD2,TGTGCCAGCAGTTACGTTAGCGGGAGTCCCTACGAGCAGTACTTC,CASSYVSGSPYEQYF
TRBJ2-5,TRBV13,-,TRBD1,TGTGCCAGCAGCTTACCTCGGACAGGAATCGAAGAGACCCAGTACTTC,CASSLPRTGIEETQYF
TRBJ1-1,TRBV11-2,-,-,TGTGCCAGCAGCTTAGGACAGGTTGACACTGAAGCTTTCTTT,CASSLGQVDTEAFF
TRBJ1-5,TRBV4-1,few,-,TGCGCCAGCAGCCAAGAAGGTCAGGGGTATCAGCCCCAGCATTTT,CASSQEGQGYQPQHF
TRBJ1-5,TRBV5-5,-,-,TGTGCCAGCAGCTTACAACAGGGAAATCAGCCCCAGCATTTT,CASSLQQGNQPQHF
TRBJ1-3,TRBV19,-,-,TGTGCCAGTAGTATGGACAGTCTCTCTGGAAACACCATATATTTT,CASSMDSLSGNTIYF
TRBJ1-4,TRBV2,-,-,TGTGCCACTCGGAGAGGGGGTGAAGAAAAACTGTTTTTT,CATRRGGEEKLFF
TRBJ2-1,TRBV2,-,TRBD2,TGTGCCAGCAGGGGCGGGAGTTATGAGCAGTTCTTC,CASRGGSYEQFF
TRBJ1-1,TRBV2,-,TRBD1,TGTGCCAGCAGTGAAGACAGGGGGGAAGCTTTCTTT,CASSEDRGEAFF
TRBJ2-5,TRBV7-3,-,TRBD2,TGTGCCAGCAGCCAAATAGCGGGGGGGGGCCAAGAGACCCAGTACTTC,CASSQIAGGGQETQYF
TRBJ1-4,TRBV6-1,-,-,TGTGCCAGCAGGTTTGACAGTTTTGAAAAACTGTTTTTT,CASRFDSFEKLFF
TRBJ2-3,TRBV28,-,TRBD1,TGTGCCAGCAGCACCGGGACAGGGAGCACAGATACGCAGTATTTT,CASSTGTGSTDTQYF